The T cell receptor beta chain under discussion was sequenced for a study of cytomegalovirus exposure and HLA in healthy donors. Germline CDR1 and CDR2: KGHSH and LQKENI. The CDR3 is 16 amino acids. V shed 0 bases and J 4 bases; nucleotides not matched to a gene: 5. This PCR relied on a set of 60 Vbeta primers and 13 Jbeta primers. TCRdb's table, derived via immunoSEQ multiplex PCR, lists solely in-frame clones and lacks some. Of 150,000 to 160,000 clones detected, roughly 85% appear once; the ten largest clones hold more than 2%. The V gene is TRBV18, the J gene TRBJ2-5; 10 nucleotides agree with TRBD2. This TCR came from a woman aged 18-29 years in good health and CMV-seronegative. Source material: PBMCs. CDR3 coding DNA: TGTGCCAGCTCACCACCGAGGCTAGCGGGAGTAGAGACCCAGTACTTC. Amino acid sequence: CASSPPRLAGVETQYF.